This TCR beta chain comes out of a study of blood T cells in healthy people across ages. Roughly 10 milliliters of peripheral blood were drawn from each donor into EDTA-treated tubes. Each sample gave at least 6.5 million isolated PBMCs. Total RNA was extracted at no less than 6 micrograms per sample. CDR1 is SGHTA, CDR2 FQGNSA, per germline. V was shortened by 0 bases and J by 8 bases, with 13 bases between the two germline ends. The CDR3 spans 14 residues. Together with a sample-barcoded 5' primer, a J-beta primer mix was included in a second PCR lasting about 6 to 12 cycles. TCRdb redid the calling of the 5' RACE reads with MiXCR, one entry per CDR3 protein. The table records approximately 900,000 distinct CDR3 sequences, approximately 32% of them present only once. These same records also appear under a second study, on T cells of mothers and their children.

This clonotype was obtained from a woman between 35 and 50 years old in good health. This chain links TRBV7-2 with TRBJ1-2, with TRBD1 as a possible D gene (6 bases). Sequenced: blood. CDR3 nucleotide sequence: TGTGCCAGCAGCTTAGCGGTGCAGGGGAAGGGCTACACCTTC. It specifies CASSLAVQGKGYTF.